This TCR beta chain was identified in a study of Ad26.COV2.S vaccination and SARS-CoV-2 variants. Background on the study: Sample donor was a member of the COV1001 Ad26.COV2.S trial arm. Donor got 5x10^10 or 1x10^11 viral particles of Ad26.COV2.S. Notes on the study in general: While placebo recipients had lower spike-specific TCR breadth, vaccine recipients had more.

Treatment meaning: around 19 received Ad26.COV2.S at low or high dose, single or two shots; roughly five received placebo; per-sample allocation not given. Sampling was performed 63 days after the first vaccine or placebo injection. The administered vaccine (an Ad26 vector) expressed Wuhan-strain SARS-CoV-2 spike. About this clone: The target antigen is unknown.

TCRdb keeps only in-frame clones here, not all; method: immunoSEQ multiplex PCR. The sample has around 300,000 clones; approximately 90% are singletons. The sample in question was peripheral blood, obtained in a trial of Ad26.COV2.S vaccine versus placebo. The TCR originated in a person between 18 and 60 years old who received the Ad26.COV2.S COVID-19 vaccine or a placebo.

In DNA, the CDR3 is TGCGCCAGCAGCCAAGAAGGGGGGCAGGGCAATCAGCCCCAGCATTTT. As protein: CASSQEGGQGNQPQHF. This chain links TRBV4-1 with TRBJ1-5; D possibly corresponds to TRBD1 (6 bases). The length of the CDR3 is 16 residues. Germline assignment: CDR1 MGHRA and CDR2 YSYEKL. Trimming cost V 0 bases and J 2 bases, with 11 bases left between them.